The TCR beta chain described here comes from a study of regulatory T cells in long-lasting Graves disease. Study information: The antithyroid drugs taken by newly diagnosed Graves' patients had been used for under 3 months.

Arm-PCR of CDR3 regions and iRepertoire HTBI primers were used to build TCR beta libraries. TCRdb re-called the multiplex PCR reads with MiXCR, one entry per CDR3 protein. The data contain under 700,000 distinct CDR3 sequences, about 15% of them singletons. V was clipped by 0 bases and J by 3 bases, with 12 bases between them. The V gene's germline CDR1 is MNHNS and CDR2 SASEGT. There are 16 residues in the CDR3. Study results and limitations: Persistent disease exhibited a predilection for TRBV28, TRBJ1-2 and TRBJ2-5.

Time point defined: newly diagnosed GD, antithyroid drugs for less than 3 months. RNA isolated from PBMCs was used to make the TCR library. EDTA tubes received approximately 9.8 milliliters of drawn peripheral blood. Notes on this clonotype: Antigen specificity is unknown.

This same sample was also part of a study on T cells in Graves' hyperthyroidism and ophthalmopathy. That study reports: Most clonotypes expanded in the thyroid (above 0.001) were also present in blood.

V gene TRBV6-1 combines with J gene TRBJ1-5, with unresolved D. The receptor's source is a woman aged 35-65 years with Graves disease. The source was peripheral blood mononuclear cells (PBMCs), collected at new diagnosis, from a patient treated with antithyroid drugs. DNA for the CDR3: TGTGCCAGCAGTGAAGCGCCCGGGGATGACAATCAGCCCCAGCATTTT. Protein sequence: CASSEAPGDDNQPQHF.